These 21 T cell receptor beta chains share one sample of origin, sequenced in a study of post-analysis software for immune sequencing data. Study results and limitations: Roughly five TRBV segments, including TRBV5-6, TRBV5-1 and TRBV20-1, were more frequent in patients than controls.

No antigen is known for these receptors. The TCR beta cDNA libraries carried unique molecular identifiers. MiXCR, run by TCRdb on the PCR reads, gives a single entry per CDR3 protein. The sample has fewer than 700,000 distinct CDR3 sequences, 44% seen once; the top ten hold roughly 1.8%. What was sequenced was blood. These receptors came from a girl aged 5-17 years with multiple sclerosis.

V and J are TRBV12-3 or TRBV12-4 and TRBJ2-4, with D hard to call. The DNA end is more similar to TRBJ2-7, so the J call may be wrong. This CDR3 contains 12 residues. The CDR3 reads CASSGGTVEQYF. The CDR3 bases are TGTGCCAGCAGTGGTGGCACCGTCGAGCAGTACTTC.

This chain links TRBV12-3 or TRBV12-4 with TRBJ1-5; 7 bases are a match to TRBD1. The CDR3 sequence is 15 residues long. V trimming: 6 bases; J trimming: 0 bases; junction bases outside the gene matches: 5. CDR3 sequence (DNA): TGTGCCAGCAGGATGACAGGGAATAGCAATCAGCCCCAGCATTTT. Protein sequence: CASRMTGNSNQPQHF.

DNA for the CDR3: TGTGCCTGGAGTGGGATTAGGGAGCAGTACTTC. It codes for CAWSGIREQYF. This chain connects TRBV30 to TRBJ2-7; D is unresolved. V gave up 1 base and J gave up 7 bases, with 8 bases separating them. Per the germline V gene, CDR1 is GTSNPN and CDR2 is SVGIG (reference sequence). The length of the CDR3 is 11 residues.

V is TRBV20-1 and J is TRBJ1-1, with 7 bases aligning to TRBD1. Germline V lookup: CDR1 DFQATT, CDR2 SNEGSKA (reference sequence). This CDR3 spans 13 amino acids. The junction had 4 bases not matched to a gene; V was cut back by 5 bases and J by 1 base. Here the CDR3 reads CSADRASNTEAFF. DNA for the CDR3: TGCAGTGCTGACAGGGCCTCGAACACTGAAGCTTTCTTT.

The J gene is TRBJ2-1, the V gene TRBV3-1; the D is unclear. Germline CDR1 reads LGHDT; CDR2 reads YNNKEL (reference sequence). The V end lost 4 bases, the J end lost 8 bases, and 9 bases lay between the germline ends. This CDR3 has 12 amino acids. DNA for the CDR3: TGTGCCAGCAGCCCCCAGCGCGATGAGCAGTTCTTC. It yields the protein CASSPQRDEQFF.

This chain links TRBV20-1 with TRBJ2-4, with 8 bases fitting TRBD2. The end of the DNA fits TRBJ2-7 better, so the J call may be wrong. Looked up from germline, CDR1 is DFQATT and CDR2 is SNEGSKA (reference sequence). The CDR3 has 14 amino acids. The CDR3 here is CSARESSGNYEQYF. CDR3 nucleotide sequence: TGCAGTGCTAGGGAGAGTAGCGGGAACTACGAGCAGTACTTC.

V gene TRBV10-3 combines with J gene TRBJ2-5; 11 bases are shared with TRBD1. The end of the DNA fits TRBJ2-7 better, so the J call may be wrong. Germline CDR1 reads ENHRY; CDR2 reads SYGVKD. The CDR3 loop spans 13 amino acids. The CDR3 nucleotides are TGTGCCGCGGGGACAGGGGGGCACTACGAGCAGTACTTC. Translated: CAAGTGGHYEQYF.

J is TRBJ2-4 and V is TRBV6-1, with 10 bases lining up with TRBD1. The germline gives CDR1 MNHNS, CDR2 SASEGT. J gave up 0 bases and V 5 bases, and 10 bases lay outside the gene matches. The CDR3 is 18 amino acids. Here the CDR3 DNA reads TGTGCCAGCAGTCTAATTCCGGGACAGGGGATAGCCAAAAACATTCAGTACTTC. Residues: CASSLIPGQGIAKNIQYF.

The chain combines TRBV20-1 with TRBJ2-3; 12 bases are shared with TRBD2. The CDR3 consists of 14 residues. Germline V lookup: CDR1 DFQATT, CDR2 SNEGSKA (reference sequence). V lost 6 bases to trimming and J lost 5 bases; unmatched junction nucleotides: 6. The CDR3 loop is CSANPSGGVDTQYF. In DNA, the CDR3 is TGCAGTGCCAACCCTAGCGGGGGGGTAGATACGCAGTATTTT.

The V and J genes are TRBV10-3 and TRBJ1-5; 8 nucleotides align to TRBD1. This CDR3 region has 15 residues. Germline V gives CDR1 ENHRY, CDR2 SYGVKD. Trimming took 3 bases from V and 4 from J; bases not matched to a gene: 5. The CDR3 spells CAISDPNRGNQPQHF. The DNA of the CDR3 is TGTGCCATCAGTGACCCGAACAGGGGGAATCAGCCCCAGCATTTT.

CDR3: CASSPRTDEQYF. The DNA of the CDR3 is TGTGCCAGCAGCCCTCGGACGGACGAGCAGTACTTC. The chain recombines TRBV11-3 with TRBJ2-7, with D unclear. V was pared by 5 bases and J by 5 bases, with 10 bases between. Germline CDR1 is SGHNT and CDR2 is YENEEA. This CDR3 is 12 amino acids long.

This chain connects TRBV3-1 to TRBJ1-1; 7 nucleotides align to TRBD1. V shed 4 bases and J 2 bases; nucleotides not matched to a gene: 10. The CDR3 length is 16 residues. Germline CDR1 is LGHDT and CDR2 is YNNKEL (reference sequence). The CDR3 spells CASSLGQREINTEAFF. The CDR3 nucleotides are TGTGCCAGCAGCCTGGGACAGCGGGAAATTAACACTGAAGCTTTCTTT.

This chain connects TRBV6-5 to TRBJ1-2, with 8 bases aligning to TRBD1. From germline, CDR1 is MNHEY and CDR2 SVGAGI. The V gene end was trimmed by 5 bases and the J gene end by 3 bases; junction bases not matched to a gene: 5. The CDR3 extends over 14 amino acids. CDR3 residues: CASSRDRSDYGYTF. The CDR3 coding sequence is TGTGCCAGCAGTCGGGACAGGTCCGACTATGGCTACACCTTC.

Points on this clonotype: It is likely a read error, because the conserved phenylalanine at the end of the CDR3 is missing. This sequence joins TRBV10-3 and TRBJ1-2, with D tentatively TRBD1 (5 bases). The germline gives CDR1 ENHRY, CDR2 SYGVKD. The V end was cut by 3 bases, the J end by 4 bases, with 9 bases between. The CDR3 runs 13 residues. In DNA, the CDR3 is TGTGCCATCAGTGAATCGGGGGGCTATGGCTACACCTTA. This gives the protein CAISESGGYGYTL.

This chain joins TRBV6-5 and TRBJ2-5, with TRBD2 as a possible D gene (6 bases). Germline CDR1 and CDR2: MNHEY and SVGAGI. The CDR3 loop spans 15 amino acids. V lost 6 bases and J lost 5, with 19 bases in between. The CDR3 DNA follows: TGTGCCAGCAGCCAAGCGGGCATGGGTGGGGAGACCCAGTACTTC. Translation: CASSQAGMGGETQYF.

J is TRBJ2-7 and V is TRBV6-1; possible D gene TRBD2, 7 bases. Looked up from germline, CDR1 is MNHNS and CDR2 is SASEGT. Trimming cost V 0 bases and J 6 bases, with 15 bases left between them. The CDR3 loop spans 15 amino acids. CDR3 nucleotides: TGTGCCAGCAGTGAAGCGTCAGGGGCGGGGGCCGAGCAGTACTTC. Encoded protein: CASSEASGAGAEQYF.

This clonotype was picked up a small number of times. This sequence joins TRBV4-1 and TRBJ2-1; D uncertain. Trimming took off 1 base at V and 9 bases at J, with 4 bases between the two ends. Germline-derived CDR1 and CDR2 are MGHRA and YSYEKL. This CDR3 spans 11 amino acids. In nucleotides, the CDR3 is TGCGCCAGCAGCCAAGTGTCTGAGCAGTTCTTC. This sequence encodes CASSQVSEQFF.

This clonotype occurred a few times. This sequence joins TRBV6-6 and TRBJ1-6, with D unclear. This CDR3 is 15 amino acids long. CDR1 is MNHNY, CDR2 SVGAGI, per germline (reference sequence). V shed 2 bases and J shed 0 bases, with 5 bases lying between them. In DNA, the CDR3 is TGTGCCAGCAGTTACGAAAGCTCCTATAATTCACCCCTCCACTTT. Protein: CASSYESSYNSPLHF.

DNA for the CDR3: TGTGCCAGCAGTTTACAAGGGGACGGCTATGGCTACACCTTC. This codes for CASSLQGDGYGYTF. The V and J genes are TRBV12-3 or TRBV12-4 and TRBJ1-2; tentative D call: TRBD1 (5 bases). Trimming took off 2 bases at V and 4 bases at J, with 11 bases between the two ends. The CDR3 consists of 14 residues.

This clonotype has just a few counts. The V and J genes are TRBV6-1 and TRBJ1-5; D uncertain. V dropped 1 base and J dropped 1 base, with 8 bases sitting between them. There are 15 residues in the CDR3. Germline loops: CDR1 MNHNS, CDR2 SASEGT. CDR3 bases: TGTGCCAGCAGTGAAGAAGGAGTGAGCAATCAGCCCCAGCATTTT. Amino acid sequence: CASSEEGVSNQPQHF.

The rearrangement uses TRBV11-2 and TRBJ1-2, with D unresolved. From germline, CDR1 is SGHAT and CDR2 FQNNGV. Trimming stripped 5 bases from V and 1 base from J, with 20 bases between. The CDR3 has 17 residues. The CDR3 bases are TGTGCCAGCAGCCGCGCGGCGGTATCGACGATTAACTATGGCTACACCTTC. It encodes CASSRAAVSTINYGYTF.